This T cell receptor (beta chain) was recovered during a study of blood T cell repertoires in COVID-19. Profiling relied on immunoSEQ multiplex PCR, and the TCRdb table lists in-frame clones only, not all of them. In the table there are around 150,000 clones, roughly 84% of which are singletons. This clone was observed a handful of times. This CDR3 region has 15 residues. J was trimmed by 5 bases and V by 6 bases; bases with no gene match: 3. Germline V CDR1 and CDR2: MNHEY, SVGAGI. The origin of this receptor is a man aged 65 to 79 who had been exposed to COVID-19. Sequences were obtained from PBMCs or T cells enriched from blood (not recorded which). The chain joins TRBV6-5 to TRBJ2-2, with TRBD2 identical over 13 bases. The CDR3 DNA reads TGTGCCAGCAGGACTAGCGGGAGGAGAACCGGGGAGCTGTTTTTT. It translates to CASRTSGRRTGELFF.